This T cell receptor (beta chain) was profiled in a study of blood T cell repertoires in COVID-19. TCRdb's copy holds only in-frame clones and misses some; the assay was immunoSEQ multiplex PCR. The sample holds about 29,000 clones; 84% are singletons and the top ten take approximately 10%. CDR1 and CDR2 from the germline V gene are SGHVS and FQNEAQ. Trimming stripped 4 bases from V and 0 bases from J, with 9 bases between. This CDR3 is 15 amino acids long. The chain has TRBV7-8 and TRBJ1-4; D is ambiguous. The clonotype comes from a man older than 75 with active COVID-19. The material sequenced was peripheral blood. CDR3 in amino acids: CASSSNRATNEKLFF. The CDR3 nucleotides read TGTGCCAGCAGCTCGAACAGAGCAACTAATGAAAAACTGTTTTTT.